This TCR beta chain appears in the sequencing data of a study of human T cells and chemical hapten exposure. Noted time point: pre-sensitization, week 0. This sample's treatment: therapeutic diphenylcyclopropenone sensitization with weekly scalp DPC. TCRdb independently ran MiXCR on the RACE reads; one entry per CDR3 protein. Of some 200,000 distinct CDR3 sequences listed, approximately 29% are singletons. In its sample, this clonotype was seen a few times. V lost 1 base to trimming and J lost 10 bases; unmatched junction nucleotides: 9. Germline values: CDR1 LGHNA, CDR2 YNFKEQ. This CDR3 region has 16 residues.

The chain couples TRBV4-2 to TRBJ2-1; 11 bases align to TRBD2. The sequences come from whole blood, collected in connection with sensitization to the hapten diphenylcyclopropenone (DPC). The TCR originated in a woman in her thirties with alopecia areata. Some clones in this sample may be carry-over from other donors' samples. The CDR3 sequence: CASSQAELAGVGEQFF. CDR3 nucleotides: TGTGCCAGCAGCCAAGCGGAACTAGCGGGGGTGGGAGAGCAGTTCTTC.